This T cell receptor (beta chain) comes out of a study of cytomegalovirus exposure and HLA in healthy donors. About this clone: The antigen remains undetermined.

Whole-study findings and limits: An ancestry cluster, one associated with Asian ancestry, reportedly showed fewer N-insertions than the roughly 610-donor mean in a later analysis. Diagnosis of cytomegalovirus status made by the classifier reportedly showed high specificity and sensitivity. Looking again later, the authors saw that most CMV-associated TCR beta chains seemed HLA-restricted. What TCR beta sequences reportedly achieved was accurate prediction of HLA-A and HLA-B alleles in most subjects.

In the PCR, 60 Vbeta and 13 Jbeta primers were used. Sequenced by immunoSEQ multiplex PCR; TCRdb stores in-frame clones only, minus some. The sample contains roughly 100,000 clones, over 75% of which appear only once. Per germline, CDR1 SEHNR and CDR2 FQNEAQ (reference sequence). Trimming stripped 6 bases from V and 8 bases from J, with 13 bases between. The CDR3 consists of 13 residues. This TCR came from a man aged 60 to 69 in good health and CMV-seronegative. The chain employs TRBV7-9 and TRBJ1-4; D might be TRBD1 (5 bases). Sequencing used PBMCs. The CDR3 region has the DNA TGTGCCAGCAGGAGAAGGGAGGGGGAAAAACTGTTTTTT. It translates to CASRRREGEKLFF.